The T cell receptor beta chain under discussion was sequenced for a study of blood T cell repertoires in COVID-19. Whole-study context: T cells, B-cell-depleted T cells, or PBMCs provided the cDNA or gDNA that served as material.

Germline CDR1 is GTSNPN and CDR2 is SVGIG (reference sequence). Trimming left V 0 bases short and J 3 bases short, with 11 bases between. The CDR3 extends over 14 amino acids. Under the authors' procedure: How many nucleated cells were present was estimated from reference gene primer amplification. Some clones are missing from TCRdb's copy, which holds only in-frame ones; the method was immunoSEQ multiplex PCR. Clone size and the V and J calls come from that table; the DNA yielded D and trimming. The sample shows about 73,000 clones, 65% to 90% of them seen only once. The chain couples TRBV30 to TRBJ1-1; D is unclear. This TCR derives from a woman aged 55-75 years with acute or convalescent COVID-19. What was sequenced was peripheral blood. The CDR3 DNA reads TGTGCCTGGAGTGTAAGTATTCGGGACACTGAAGCTTTCTTT. Translating it yields CAWSVSIRDTEAFF. Looking up the rest from reference TRBV30 and TRBJ1-1 gives the full variable domain: SQTIHQWPATLVQPVGSPLSLECTVEGTSNPNLYWYRQAAGRGLQLLFYSVGIGQISSEVPQNLSASRPQDRQFILSSKKLLLSDSGFYLCAWSVSIRDTEAFFGQGTRLTVV.